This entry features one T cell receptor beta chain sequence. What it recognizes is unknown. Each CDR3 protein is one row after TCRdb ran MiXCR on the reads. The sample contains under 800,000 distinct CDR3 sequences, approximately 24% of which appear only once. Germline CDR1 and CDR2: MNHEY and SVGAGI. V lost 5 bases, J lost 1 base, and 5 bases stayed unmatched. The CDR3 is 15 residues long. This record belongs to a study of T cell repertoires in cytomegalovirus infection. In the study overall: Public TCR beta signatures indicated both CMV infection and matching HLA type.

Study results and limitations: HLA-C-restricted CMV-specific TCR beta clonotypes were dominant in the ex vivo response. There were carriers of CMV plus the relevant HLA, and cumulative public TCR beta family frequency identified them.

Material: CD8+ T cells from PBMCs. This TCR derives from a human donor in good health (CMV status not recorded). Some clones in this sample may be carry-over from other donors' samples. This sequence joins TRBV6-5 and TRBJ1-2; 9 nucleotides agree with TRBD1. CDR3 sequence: CASSVGTGINYGYTF. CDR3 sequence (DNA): TGTGCCAGCAGTGTCGGGACAGGGATTAACTATGGCTACACCTTC.